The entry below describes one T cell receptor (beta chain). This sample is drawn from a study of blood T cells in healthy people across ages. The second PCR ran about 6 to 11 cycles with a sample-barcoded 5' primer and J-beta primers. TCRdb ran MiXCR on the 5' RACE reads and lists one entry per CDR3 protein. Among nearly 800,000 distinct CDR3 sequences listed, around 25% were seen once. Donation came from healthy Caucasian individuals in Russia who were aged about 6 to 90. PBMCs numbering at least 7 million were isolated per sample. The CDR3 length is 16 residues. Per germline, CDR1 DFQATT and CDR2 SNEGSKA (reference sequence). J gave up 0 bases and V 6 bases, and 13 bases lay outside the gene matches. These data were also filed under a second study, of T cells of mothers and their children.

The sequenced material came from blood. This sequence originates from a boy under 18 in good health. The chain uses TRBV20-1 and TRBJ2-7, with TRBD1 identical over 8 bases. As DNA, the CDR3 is TGCAGTGCCCCGCCGATGGGGACAGGATTCTCCTACGAGCAGTACTTC. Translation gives CSAPPMGTGFSYEQYF.